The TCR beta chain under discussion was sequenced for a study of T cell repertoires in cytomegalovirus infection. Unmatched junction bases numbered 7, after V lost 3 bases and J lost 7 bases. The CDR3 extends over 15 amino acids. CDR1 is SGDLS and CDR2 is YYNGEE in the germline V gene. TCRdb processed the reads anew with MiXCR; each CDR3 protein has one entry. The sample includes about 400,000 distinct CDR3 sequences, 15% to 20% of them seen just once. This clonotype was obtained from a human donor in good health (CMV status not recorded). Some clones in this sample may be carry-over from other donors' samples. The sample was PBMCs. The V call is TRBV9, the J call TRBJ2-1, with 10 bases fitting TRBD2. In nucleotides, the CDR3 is TGTGCCAGCAGCGAAAGCGGGAGGGCCGGGAATGAGCAGTTCTTC. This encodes CASSESGRAGNEQFF. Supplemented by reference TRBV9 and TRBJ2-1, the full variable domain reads DSGVTQTPKHLITATGQRVTLRCSPRSGDLSVYWYQQSLDQGLQFLIQYYNGEERAKGNILERFSAQQFPDLHSELNLSSLELGDSALYFCASSESGRAGNEQFFGPGTRLTVL.